This T cell receptor (beta chain) originates from a study of shared clonotypes between healthy human individuals. Across the whole study: Each donor's CD8 memory used one plate, CD8 naive two, each CD4 subset three.

Across several immunoSEQ plates, the genomic DNA of each subset was split evenly. Libraries were prepared by immunoSEQ multiplex PCR; TCRdb keeps only in-frame clonotypes and omits some of them. The repertoire has 2 million to 2.5 million clones, 95% of them found once; the top ten carry about 0.13%. The specimen was naive CD4+ T cells sorted from blood. Stated subset: CD45RA+ positively selected. The sequence came from a man aged 18-30 years in good health.

The chain's CDR3 is CATGTGGQSQPQHF. The CDR3 nucleotides are TGTGCCACAGGGACAGGGGGACAGAGTCAGCCCCAGCATTTT. The chain uses TRBV19 and TRBJ1-5; 11 bases are a match to TRBD1. There are 14 residues in the CDR3. Germline CDR1 LNHDA, CDR2 SQIVND (reference sequence). The V gene end was trimmed by 10 bases and the J gene end by 6 bases; junction bases not matched to a gene: 8.